This TCR beta chain came from a study of response to subunit inactivated influenza vaccine. Study observations and caveats: The study's authors posited that every seasonal influenza vaccination enlists few new T cells.

One entry per CDR3 protein results from TCRdb running MiXCR on the RT-PCR reads. The sample holds 300,000 to 350,000 distinct CDR3 sequences, 20% to 25% seen once. The trim removed 7 bases at V and 7 bases at J, leaving 7 bases unmatched. The CDR3 sequence is 13 residues long. Germline lookup yields CDR1 SQVTM and CDR2 ANQGSEA. Note on this clonotype: The antigen is unknown.

This material consisted of PBMCs from blood, taken less than 22 months after vaccination. The receptor comes from a man aged 45 to 75 who received an inactivated influenza vaccine. This rearrangement joins TRBV29-1 to TRBJ1-4, with TRBD1 matching 9 bases. CDR3 coding DNA: TGCAGCGCACTTGGGACAGGGATTGAAAAACTGTTTTTT. The encoded protein is CSALGTGIEKLFF.